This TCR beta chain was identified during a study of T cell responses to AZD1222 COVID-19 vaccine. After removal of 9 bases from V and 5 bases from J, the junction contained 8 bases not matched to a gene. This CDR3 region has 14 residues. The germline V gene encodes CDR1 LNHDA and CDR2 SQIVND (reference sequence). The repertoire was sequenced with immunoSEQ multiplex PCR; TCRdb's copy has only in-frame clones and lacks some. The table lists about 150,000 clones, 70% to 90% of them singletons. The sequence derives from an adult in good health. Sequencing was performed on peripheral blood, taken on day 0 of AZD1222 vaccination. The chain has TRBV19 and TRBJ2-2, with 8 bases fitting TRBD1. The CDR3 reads CASTRTGPTGELFF. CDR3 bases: TGTGCCAGCACCCGGACAGGGCCTACCGGGGAGCTGTTTTTT.